The clone carrying this T cell receptor beta chain was seen only a few times. The sample has other DNA sequences that encode this CDR3 too. Using CD45RO/CCR7/CD25/CD127/CD95/CD27, CD4+ naive, central memory, regulatory and stem cell-like memory cells were sorted. Post-sort purity exceeded 95% for all sorted populations. Every bit of the isolated RNA underwent reverse transcription, so sequencing read expressed TCRB transcripts. Profiling relied on immunoSEQ multiplex PCR, and the TCRdb table lists in-frame clones only, not all of them. Of 120,000 to 150,000 clones listed, over 8% are singletons. The junction had 6 bases not matched to a gene; V was cut back by 4 bases and J by 5 bases. Germline V lookup: CDR1 LGHNA, CDR2 YSLEER. The CDR3 extends over 15 amino acids. The entry originates in a study of beta chain features in type 1 diabetes. Study details: The study examined about 100 million sorted cells across all samples.

Sequencing used central memory CD4+ T cells from blood. The chain joins TRBV4-3 to TRBJ2-1; 9 bases agree with TRBD2. The TCR was taken from a middle-aged woman in good health. The CDR3 reads CASSPGLAGNNEQFF. In DNA form, the CDR3 reads TGCGCCAGCAGCCCAGGGCTAGCGGGGAACAATGAGCAGTTCTTC.